This T cell receptor (beta chain) was captured in a study of blood T cell repertoires in COVID-19. Overall study: The analysed material was cDNA or gDNA that came from T cells, B-cell-depleted T cells, or PBMCs.

In the original workflow: Reference gene primers were amplified, and this amplification served to estimate nucleated cell counts. TCRdb's table, derived via immunoSEQ multiplex PCR, lists solely in-frame clones and lacks some. V and J calls and clone size are given by that table; D and trimming were obtained from the DNA. This table has about 230,000 clones, 85% to 90% appearing once. Sequencing was done on a sample of peripheral blood. The source of this sequence is a man aged 45-65 years with COVID-19, enrolled during active disease.

The DNA for the CDR3 is TGTGCCAGCAGCCAAAGTAGGGCGGGAGTTGGTTTCCGGGCGTCCTACGAGCAGTACTTC. This translates into CASSQSRAGVGFRASYEQYF. The J gene is TRBJ2-7, the V gene TRBV3-1 (or the pseudogene TRBV3-2); 7 bases fit TRBD2. In germline, CDR1 is LGHDT, CDR2 YNNKEL (reference sequence). V lost 2 bases to trimming and J lost 1 base; unmatched junction nucleotides: 20. The CDR3 has 20 residues.